Detailed here is one TCR beta chain. The sample comes from a study of blood T cell repertoires in COVID-19. Data came from immunoSEQ multiplex PCR; TCRdb stores just in-frame clones and leaves some out. The sample holds 150,000 to 200,000 clones, 70% to 90% seen once. The CDR3 loop spans 14 amino acids. Germline V gene sequence: CDR1 MGHDK, CDR2 SYGVNS. The germline V and J ends were trimmed by 5 bases and 3 bases, with 13 bases remaining between them. The V gene is TRBV25-1, the J gene TRBJ1-2; TRBD1 is a possible D gene (6 bases). Sequencing input: peripheral blood. This TCR was recovered from a woman in her seventies with acute or convalescent COVID-19. Here the CDR3 reads CASSQGTIDYGYTF. The CDR3 DNA reads as TGTGCCAGCAGTCAGGGGACTATTGACTATGGCTACACCTTC.